Presented here are 20 T cell receptor beta chains from one specimen sequenced in a study of Graves' ophthalmopathy and Graves' hyperthyroidism. Transcripts of RNA were the source for amplifying TCR beta CDR3 regions. Investigators did first-round RT-PCR with HTBI primers, then second-round multiplex PCR. TCRdb re-called the multiplex PCR reads with MiXCR, one entry per CDR3 protein. The table has about 1.2 million distinct CDR3 sequences, about 40% seen once. Sequencing used peripheral blood or thyroid tissue (not recorded which). The receptors were sampled from an adult man with Graves' hyperthyroidism.

This clonotype came up a few times. The V call is TRBV10-3, the J call TRBJ1-2; D is possibly TRBD1 (5 bases). Germline CDR1 is ENHRY and CDR2 is SYGVKD. Trimming removed 6 bases from V and 2 bases from J, with 7 bases in between. This CDR3 has 12 amino acids. CDR3 nucleotides: TGTGCCATCAGCGGGGCCAACTATGGCTACACCTTC. This codes for CAISGANYGYTF.

This clonotype was counted at least ten times. The CDR3 region is CATSDHSEGNQPQHF. In DNA, the CDR3 is TGTGCCACCAGTGATCACTCGGAGGGCAATCAGCCCCAGCATTTT. The chain combines TRBV24-1 with TRBJ1-5; unclear D gene. The germline CDR1 and CDR2 sequences are KGHDR and SFDVKD. V lost 3 bases and J 2 bases, leaving 10 bases between the germline ends. The CDR3 contains 15 residues.

CDR3 sequence reads: CASGQGTYEQYF. The CDR3 bases are TGTGCGAGCGGACAGGGTACTTACGAGCAGTACTTC. This chain uses TRBV11-2 with TRBJ2-7, with 8 bases fitting TRBD1. The CDR3 contains 12 residues. Germline-derived CDR1 and CDR2 are SGHAT and FQNNGV.

This chain uses TRBV6-2 or TRBV6-3 with TRBJ1-6; no reliable D call. The germline gives CDR1 MNHEY, CDR2 SVGEGT. CDR3 length: 12 amino acids. V shed 1 base and J shed 10 bases, with 5 bases lying between them. CDR3 in amino acids: CASSYYRSPLHF. The CDR3 DNA reads as TGTGCCAGCAGTTACTACCGATCACCCCTCCACTTT.

This clonotype was counted at least ten times. The rearrangement joins TRBV20-1 to TRBJ1-6; D unclear. V lost 2 bases to trimming and J lost 5 bases, with 10 bases between them. Germline CDR1 is DFQATT and CDR2 is SNEGSKA (reference sequence). The CDR3 contains 14 residues. CDR3 region: CSARSRLDNSPLHF. Here the CDR3 DNA reads TGCAGTGCTAGATCAAGGCTGGATAATTCACCCCTCCACTTT.

This clonotype showed up many times. The V and J genes are TRBV2 and TRBJ2-7; TRBD2 is a possible D gene (5 bases). The germline V gene has CDR1 SNHLY and CDR2 FYNNEI. V gave up 7 bases and J gave up 6 bases, with 10 bases separating them. This CDR3 is built from 11 residues. For the CDR3, the DNA is TGTGCCAGCACCTACGCGGGCGAGCAGTACTTC. As protein: CASTYAGEQYF. Supplemented by reference TRBV2 and TRBJ2-7, the full variable domain reads EPEVTQTPSHQVTQMGQEVILRCVPISNHLYFYWYRQILGQKVEFLVSFYNNEISEKSEIFDDQFSVERPDGSNFTLKIRSTKLEDSAMYFCASTYAGEQYFGPGTRLTVT.

This clonotype has at least ten counts. CDR3 nucleotide sequence: TGCAGTGCTAGACCGGACAGGGGGCCAGTCGAGCAGTACTTC. Protein product: CSARPDRGPVEQYF. The chain employs TRBV20-1 and TRBJ2-7; 11 bases match TRBD1. This CDR3 has 14 amino acids. V lost 2 bases to trimming and J lost 6 bases; unmatched junction nucleotides: 6. The germline V gene has CDR1 DFQATT and CDR2 SNEGSKA (reference sequence).

The chain uses TRBV29-1 and TRBJ1-3; no clear D. The CDR3 consists of 13 residues. V was cut by 3 bases and J by 0 bases, with 6 bases left in between. From germline, CDR1 is SQVTM and CDR2 ANQGSEA. CDR3 DNA sequence: TGCAGCGTTGAGGGCAGCTCTGGAAACACCATATATTTT. Residues: CSVEGSSGNTIYF.

The sample holds a few counts of this clonotype. This chain connects TRBV28 to TRBJ1-3; D unclear. Germline assignment: CDR1 MDHEN and CDR2 SYDVKM. The CDR3 loop spans 13 amino acids. V dropped 6 bases and J dropped 2 bases, with 8 bases sitting between them. CDR3 nucleotide sequence: TGTGCCAGCAGCAGGCAGCCTGGAAACACCATATATTTT. Translating it yields CASSRQPGNTIYF.

The V and J genes are TRBV28 and TRBJ1-1; tentatively, D is TRBD1 (5 bases). The germline CDR1 and CDR2 sequences are MDHEN and SYDVKM. CDR3 length: 14 amino acids. Trimming cost V 2 bases and J 6 bases, with 13 bases left between them. The CDR3: CASSLRTDTPEAFF. CDR3 in DNA: TGTGCCAGCAGTTTAAGGACGGACACGCCTGAAGCTTTCTTT.

The J gene is TRBJ2-7, the V gene TRBV6-5; D call uncertain. Trimming took 5 bases from V and 2 from J, leaving 10 bases between them. The V gene's germline CDR1 is MNHEY and CDR2 SVGAGI. There are 13 residues in the CDR3. The CDR3 nucleotides read TGTGCCAGCAGTAAGGCCCTAGCCTACGAGCAGTACTTC. Amino acids: CASSKALAYEQYF.

This clonotype occurred many times. The chain couples TRBV29-1 to TRBJ2-7; 9 positions agree with TRBD1. Germline V CDR1 and CDR2: SQVTM, ANQGSEA. J was trimmed by 3 bases and V by 5 bases; bases with no gene match: 5. This CDR3 region has 13 residues. The CDR3 here is CSVMGTGIYEQYF. As DNA, the CDR3 is TGCAGCGTTATGGGGACAGGGATCTACGAGCAGTACTTC.

The genes are TRBV28 and TRBJ2-7; D uncertain. V lost 3 bases, J lost 4 bases, and 10 bases lay in between. Germline loops: CDR1 MDHEN, CDR2 SYDVKM. The CDR3 loop spans 13 amino acids. The CDR3 sequence is CASSLPLTYEQYF. The CDR3 DNA reads TGTGCCAGCAGTTTGCCGCTAACTTACGAGCAGTACTTC.

V and J are TRBV9 and TRBJ1-2, with D tentatively TRBD1 (6 bases). Trimming pared 7 bases from V and 5 bases from J, leaving 27 bases between. This CDR3 comprises 17 residues. Per the germline V gene, CDR1 is SGDLS and CDR2 is YYNGEE. The CDR3: CASGGLQGPEGGYGYTF. The CDR3 DNA reads TGTGCCAGCGGGGGGTTACAGGGACCTGAAGGGGGTTATGGCTACACCTTC.

This chain links TRBV12-5 with TRBJ2-3, with 12 bases lining up with TRBD2. The V and J ends lost 7 bases and 6 bases, in that order; junction bases with no gene match: 8. The CDR3 loop spans 15 amino acids. Germline V gives CDR1 LGHNT, CDR2 FRNRAP. CDR3 sequence: CASALGLAGRDTQYF. In nucleotides, the CDR3 is TGTGCTAGTGCCCTTGGACTAGCGGGGAGGGATACGCAGTATTTT.

The V gene is TRBV20-1, the J gene TRBJ2-7; maybe TRBD1 (5 bases). Trimming cost V 6 bases and J 5 bases, with 23 bases left between them. The CDR3 contains 15 residues. Germline-derived CDR1 and CDR2 are DFQATT and SNEGSKA (reference sequence). CDR3 amino acids: CSADPRAGPFNEQYF. In DNA, the CDR3 is TGCAGTGCAGACCCCCGAGCAGGGCCTTTCAACGAGCAGTACTTC.

This clonotype was detected ten times or more. The chain is built from TRBV29-1 and TRBJ2-6; 7 bases fit TRBD1. In germline, CDR1 is SQVTM, CDR2 ANQGSEA. With V trimmed by 6 bases and J by 0 bases, 11 bases remained unmatched. The CDR3 covers 17 residues. The CDR3: CSVSDRYYSSGANVLTF. The CDR3 DNA reads as TGCAGCGTGTCGGACAGGTACTATTCCTCTGGGGCCAACGTCCTGACTTTC.

This clonotype was observed a few times. The chain is built from TRBV5-8 and TRBJ2-2; D possibly uses TRBD1 or TRBD2 (5 bases each). The V gene lost 4 bases and the J gene lost 6 bases, with 16 bases spanning the gap. The CDR3 length is 15 residues. Germline V lookup: CDR1 SGHTS, CDR2 YDEGEE. CDR3 sequence reads: CASSGALLGAGELFF. CDR3 coding DNA: TGTGCCAGCAGCGGAGCACTTCTGGGGGCCGGGGAGCTGTTTTTT.

This clonotype was observed many times. The CDR3 nucleotides are TGTGCCAGCAGCGTGGACGCGTCCCCCGACGAGCAGTACTTC. Translation gives CASSVDASPDEQYF. The chain joins TRBV9 to TRBJ2-7; no firm D call. This CDR3 contains 14 residues. Germline V CDR1 and CDR2: SGDLS, YYNGEE. V lost 2 bases to trimming and J lost 5 bases, with 14 bases between them.

The chain has TRBV2 and TRBJ2-7, with D perhaps matching TRBD2 (6 bases). This CDR3 contains 15 residues. CDR1 and CDR2 (germline): SNHLY, FYNNEI. Trimming cost V 8 bases and J 0 bases, with 17 bases left between them. The CDR3 sequence is CASSQAGGNSYEQYF. The DNA of the CDR3 is TGTGCCAGCTCCCAGGCGGGCGGGAACTCCTACGAGCAGTACTTC.